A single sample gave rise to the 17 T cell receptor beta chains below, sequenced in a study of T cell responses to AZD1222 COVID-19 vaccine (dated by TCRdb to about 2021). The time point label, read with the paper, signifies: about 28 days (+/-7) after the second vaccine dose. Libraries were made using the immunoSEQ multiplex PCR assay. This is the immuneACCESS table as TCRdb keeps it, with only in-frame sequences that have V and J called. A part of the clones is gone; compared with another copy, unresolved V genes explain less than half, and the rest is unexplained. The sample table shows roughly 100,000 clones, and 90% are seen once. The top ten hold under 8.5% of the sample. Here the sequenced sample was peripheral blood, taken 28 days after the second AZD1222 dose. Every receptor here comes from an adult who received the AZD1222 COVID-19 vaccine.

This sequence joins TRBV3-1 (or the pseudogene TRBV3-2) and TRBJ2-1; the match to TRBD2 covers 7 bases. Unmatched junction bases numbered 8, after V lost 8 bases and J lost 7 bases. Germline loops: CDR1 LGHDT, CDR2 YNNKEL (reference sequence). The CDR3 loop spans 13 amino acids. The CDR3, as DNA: TGTGCCAGCTCTCCTGGGGGGGTAAATGAGCAGTTCTTC. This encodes CASSPGGVNEQFF.

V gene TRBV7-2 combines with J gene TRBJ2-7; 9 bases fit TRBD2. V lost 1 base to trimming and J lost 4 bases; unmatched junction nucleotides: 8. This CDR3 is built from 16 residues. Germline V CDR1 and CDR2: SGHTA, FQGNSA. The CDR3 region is CASSLGGSGRSYEQYF. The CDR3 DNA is TGTGCCAGCAGCTTAGGAGGGAGCGGGAGGTCATACGAGCAGTACTTC.

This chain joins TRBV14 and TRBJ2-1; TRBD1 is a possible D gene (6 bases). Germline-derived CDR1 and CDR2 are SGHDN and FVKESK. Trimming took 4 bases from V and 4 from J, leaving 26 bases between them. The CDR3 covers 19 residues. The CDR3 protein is CASSPRRTATKRGYNEQFF. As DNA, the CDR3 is TGTGCCAGCAGCCCACGCAGGACAGCGACAAAAAGGGGATACAATGAGCAGTTCTTC.

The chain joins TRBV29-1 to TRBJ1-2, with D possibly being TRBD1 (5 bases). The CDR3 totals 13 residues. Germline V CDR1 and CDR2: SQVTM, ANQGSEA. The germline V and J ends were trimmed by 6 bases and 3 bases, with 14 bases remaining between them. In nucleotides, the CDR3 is TGCAGCGTCTACGGGGGTGCGGACTATGGCTACACCTTC. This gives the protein CSVYGGADYGYTF.

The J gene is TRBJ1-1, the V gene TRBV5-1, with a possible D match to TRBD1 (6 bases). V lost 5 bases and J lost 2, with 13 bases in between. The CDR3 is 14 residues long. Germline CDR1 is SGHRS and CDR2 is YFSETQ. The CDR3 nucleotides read TGCGCCAGCAGTCGGCACAGGGACAACACTGAAGCTTTCTTT. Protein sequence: CASSRHRDNTEAFF.

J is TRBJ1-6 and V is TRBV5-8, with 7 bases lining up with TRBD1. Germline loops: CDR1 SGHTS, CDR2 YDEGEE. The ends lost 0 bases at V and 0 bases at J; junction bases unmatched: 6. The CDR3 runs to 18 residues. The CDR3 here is CASSLGGAGGSYNSPLHF. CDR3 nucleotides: TGTGCCAGCAGCTTGGGGGGTGCAGGGGGCTCCTATAATTCACCCCTCCACTTT.

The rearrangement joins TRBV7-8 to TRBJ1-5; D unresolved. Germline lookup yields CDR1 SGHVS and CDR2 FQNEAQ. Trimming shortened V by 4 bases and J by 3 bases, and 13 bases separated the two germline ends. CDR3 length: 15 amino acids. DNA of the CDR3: TGTGCCAGCAGCTCTCGGGATTTTAACAATCAGCCCCAGCATTTT. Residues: CASSSRDFNNQPQHF.

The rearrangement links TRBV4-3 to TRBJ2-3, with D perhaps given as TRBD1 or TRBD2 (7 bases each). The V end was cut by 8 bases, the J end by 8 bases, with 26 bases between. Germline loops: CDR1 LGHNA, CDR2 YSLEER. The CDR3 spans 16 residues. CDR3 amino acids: CASSPGGRGRGVTQYF. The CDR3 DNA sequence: TGCGCCAGCTCTCCCGGCGGCAGGGGGAGGGGCGTTACGCAGTATTTT.

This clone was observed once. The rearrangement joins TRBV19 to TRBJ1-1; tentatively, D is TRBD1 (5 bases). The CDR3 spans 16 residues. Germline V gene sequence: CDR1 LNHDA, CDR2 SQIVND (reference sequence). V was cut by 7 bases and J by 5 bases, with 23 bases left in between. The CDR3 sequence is CASISPPMGGLTEAFF. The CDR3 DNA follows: TGTGCCAGTATAAGCCCCCCAATGGGGGGGTTGACTGAAGCTTTCTTT.

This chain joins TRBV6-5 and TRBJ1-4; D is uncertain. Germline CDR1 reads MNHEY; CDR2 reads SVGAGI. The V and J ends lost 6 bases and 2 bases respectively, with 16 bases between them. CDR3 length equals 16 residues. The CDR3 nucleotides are TGTGCCAGCAGCTACAATCGGAGGGCGACTAATGAAAAACTGTTTTTT. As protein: CASSYNRRATNEKLFF.

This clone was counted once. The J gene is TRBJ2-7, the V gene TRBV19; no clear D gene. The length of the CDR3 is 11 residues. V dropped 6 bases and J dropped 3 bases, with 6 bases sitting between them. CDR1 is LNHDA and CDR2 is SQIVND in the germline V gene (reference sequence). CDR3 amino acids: CASSTDYEQYF. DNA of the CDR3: TGTGCCAGTAGCACCGACTACGAGCAGTACTTC.

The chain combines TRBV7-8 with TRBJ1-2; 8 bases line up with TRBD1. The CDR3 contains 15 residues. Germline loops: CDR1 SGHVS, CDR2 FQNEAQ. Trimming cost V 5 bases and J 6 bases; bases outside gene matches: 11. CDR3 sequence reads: CASSKQQGALDGYTF. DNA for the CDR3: TGTGCCAGCAGCAAGCAGCAGGGGGCGTTGGATGGCTACACCTTC.

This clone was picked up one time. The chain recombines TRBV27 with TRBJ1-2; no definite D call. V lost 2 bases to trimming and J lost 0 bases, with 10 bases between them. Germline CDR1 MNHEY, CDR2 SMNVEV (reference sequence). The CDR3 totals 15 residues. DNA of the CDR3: TGTGCCAGCAGTTTACTGGCGGATGCTAACTATGGCTACACCTTC. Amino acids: CASSLLADANYGYTF.

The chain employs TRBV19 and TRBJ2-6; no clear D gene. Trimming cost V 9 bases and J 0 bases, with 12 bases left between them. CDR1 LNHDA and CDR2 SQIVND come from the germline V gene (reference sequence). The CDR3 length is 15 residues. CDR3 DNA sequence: TGTGCCAGCCCCCCCCCTGCCTCTGGGGCCAACGTCCTGACTTTC. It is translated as CASPPPASGANVLTF.

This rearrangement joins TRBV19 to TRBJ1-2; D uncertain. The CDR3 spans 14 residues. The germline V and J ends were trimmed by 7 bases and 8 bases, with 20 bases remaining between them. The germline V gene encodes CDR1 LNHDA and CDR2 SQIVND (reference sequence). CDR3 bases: TGTGCCAGTACCCCCGGAGACAATGTGCGAGGCTACACCTTC. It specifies CASTPGDNVRGYTF.

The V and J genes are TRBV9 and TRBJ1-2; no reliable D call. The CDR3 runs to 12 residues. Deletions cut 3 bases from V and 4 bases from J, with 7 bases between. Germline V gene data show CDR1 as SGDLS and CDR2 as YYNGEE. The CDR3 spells CASSDYAYGYTF. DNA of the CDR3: TGTGCCAGCAGCGACTATGCCTATGGCTACACCTTC. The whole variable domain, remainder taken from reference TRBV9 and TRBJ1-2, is DSGVTQTPKHLITATGQRVTLRCSPRSGDLSVYWYQQSLDQGLQFLIQYYNGEERAKGNILERFSAQQFPDLHSELNLSSLELGDSALYFCASSDYAYGYTFGSGTRLTVV.

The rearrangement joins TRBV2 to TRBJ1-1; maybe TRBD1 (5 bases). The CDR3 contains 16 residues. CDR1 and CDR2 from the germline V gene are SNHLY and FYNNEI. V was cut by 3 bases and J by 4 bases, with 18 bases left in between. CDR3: CASSDWGEGLGTEAFF. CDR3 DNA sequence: TGTGCCAGCAGTGACTGGGGAGAGGGGCTAGGCACTGAAGCTTTCTTT.